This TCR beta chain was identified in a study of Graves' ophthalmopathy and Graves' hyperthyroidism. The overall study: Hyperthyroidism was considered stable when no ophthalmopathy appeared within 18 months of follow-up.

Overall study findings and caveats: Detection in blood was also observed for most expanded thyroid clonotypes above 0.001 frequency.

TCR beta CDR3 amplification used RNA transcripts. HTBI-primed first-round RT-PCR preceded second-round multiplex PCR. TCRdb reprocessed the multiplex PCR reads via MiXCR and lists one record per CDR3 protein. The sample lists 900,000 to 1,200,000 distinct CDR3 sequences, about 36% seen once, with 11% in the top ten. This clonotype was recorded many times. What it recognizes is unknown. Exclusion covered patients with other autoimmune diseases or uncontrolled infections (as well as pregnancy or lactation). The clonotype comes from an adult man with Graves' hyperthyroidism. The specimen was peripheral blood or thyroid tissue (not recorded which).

The CDR3 here is CASILDRTTGELFF. CDR3 sequence (DNA): TGTGCCAGCATCTTGGACAGAACCACCGGGGAGCTGTTTTTT. The chain carries TRBV7-2 and TRBJ2-2; D perhaps matches TRBD1 (6 bases). V shed 7 bases and J shed 4 bases, with 13 bases lying between them. Germline V gives CDR1 SGHTA, CDR2 FQGNSA. CDR3 length: 14 amino acids.